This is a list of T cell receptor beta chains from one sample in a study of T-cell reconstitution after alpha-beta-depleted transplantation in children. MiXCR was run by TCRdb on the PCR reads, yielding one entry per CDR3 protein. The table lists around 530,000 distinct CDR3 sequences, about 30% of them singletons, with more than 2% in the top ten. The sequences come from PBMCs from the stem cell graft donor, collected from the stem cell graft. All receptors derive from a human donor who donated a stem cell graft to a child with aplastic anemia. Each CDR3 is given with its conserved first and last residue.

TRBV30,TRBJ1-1,CASDVRGENTEAFF
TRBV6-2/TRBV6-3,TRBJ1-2,CASSAGQGVNYGYTF
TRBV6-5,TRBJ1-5,CASSYGSGNQPQHF
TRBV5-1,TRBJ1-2,CASSPTGPPDYGYTF
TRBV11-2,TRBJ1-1,CASSLEGTGAEAFF
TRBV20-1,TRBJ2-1,CSAAQTVEQFF
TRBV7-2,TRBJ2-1,CASSSGTVNEQFF
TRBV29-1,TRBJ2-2,CSVGQRRRGGGELFF
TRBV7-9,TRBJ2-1,CASSPRGGGLHSPFF
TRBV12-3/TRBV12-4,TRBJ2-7,CASSLGSGQYF
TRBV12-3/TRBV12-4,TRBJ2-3,CASTRASRTDTQYF
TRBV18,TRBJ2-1,CASSPLERTANNEQFF
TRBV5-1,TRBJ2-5,CASGQGGRADETQYF
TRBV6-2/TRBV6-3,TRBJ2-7,CASSWQEPRSSEQYF
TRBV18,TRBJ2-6,CASSDDVLTF
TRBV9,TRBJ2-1,CASSEFQGGDEQFF
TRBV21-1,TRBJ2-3,CASPPGDTDTQYF
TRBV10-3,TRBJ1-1,CATQQGMNTEAFF
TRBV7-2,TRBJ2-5,CASGGQGAQETQYF
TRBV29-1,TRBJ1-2,CSVRESAYGYTF
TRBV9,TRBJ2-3,CASSAEHINTDTQYF
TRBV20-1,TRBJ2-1,CSASGPSWQFF
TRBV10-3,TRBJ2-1,CAISGGSGNEQFF
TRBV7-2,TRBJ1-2,CASISGGVYVGYTF
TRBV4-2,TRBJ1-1,CASSQERAESAFF
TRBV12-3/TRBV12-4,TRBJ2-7,CATQAGEVYEQYF
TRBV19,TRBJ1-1,CASTLGGPENTEAFF
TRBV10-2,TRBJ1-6,CASRDGTGGDSPLHF
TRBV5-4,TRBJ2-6,CASSWGTGAPPFISGANVLTF
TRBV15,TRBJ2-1,CATSPRTGSSRGSYNEQFF
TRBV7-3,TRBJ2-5,CASSLTSLSGETQYF
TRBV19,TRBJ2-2,CASSSRLAEYTGELFF
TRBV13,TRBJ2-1,CATEAGHNEQFF
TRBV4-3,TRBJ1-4,CASSQDRAGQEKLFF
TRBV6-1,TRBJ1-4,CASSPSSGTNEKLFF
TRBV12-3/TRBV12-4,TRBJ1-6,CASTNHPGTHNSPLHF
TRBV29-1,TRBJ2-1,CSAEEVGRSYNEQFF
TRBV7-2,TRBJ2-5,CASSLGLRPFGETQYF
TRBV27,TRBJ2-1,CASSPGTQNEQFF
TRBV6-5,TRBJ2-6,CASSLGLFGANVLTF
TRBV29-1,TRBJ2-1,CSSSEYNEQFF
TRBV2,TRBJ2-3,CASSARTSTDTQYF